This T cell receptor (beta chain) was captured by sequencing in a study of cytomegalovirus exposure and HLA in healthy donors (dated 2017 in TCRdb). As for the study more broadly: The roughly 650 repertoires of the first cohort and the 120 validation repertoires were produced on the same platform, according to a later analysis. The aim of the study was to test whether cataloging public T cell receptors could identify signatures of past pathogen exposure. A separate validation cohort of approximately 120 different subjects was used in addition to the approximately 610-subject first cohort. To predict cytomegalovirus infection status, the study combined high-throughput TCR immunosequencing, statistical association of individual TCRs with disease status, and machine learning.

The donors were included in the validation cohort of 100 to 150 subjects, a group kept apart from the roughly 690-subject first cohort. Per the germline V gene, SGHDN is the CDR1 and FVKESK is the CDR2. After removal of 4 bases from V and 8 bases from J, the junction retains 5 bases not matched to a gene. The CDR3 has 13 amino acids, counting the end cysteine and phenylalanine. Of the read, only the CDR3 DNA is kept; its 39 bases are in frame from base 1. As to this clone: Its binding antigen is unknown. Base qualities are not recorded, but no much larger clone differs from it by a single base.

The library was built by means of the immunoSEQ multiplex PCR assay. Turning to the authors' computational methods: To diagnose cytomegalovirus status from the catalog of TCR beta chain sequences, a statistical classification framework was built. In its TCRdb copy, this immuneACCESS table keeps in-frame sequences only and misses some clones. Where compared with another copy, unresolved V genes explain less than half of these, and the others have no known cause. That table gives V, J and clone size, and the DNA gave D and trimming. For this sample there are around 150,000 clones; about 96% appear just once. The top ten clonotypes cover approximately 0.82% of the sample. Results the study describes overall, beyond this receptor: A later analysis found that TCRs clustered in the first cohort also tended to co-occur in the 95 to 150 validation repertoires, with approximately 93% of cluster scores above 0. In the study, around 150 TCR beta chains were listed as associated with cytomegalovirus. According to the authors, the approach could potentially be generalized to other disease states and immunological phenotypes. In vitro tests confirmed that a few of the cytomegalovirus-associated TCR beta chains recognize cytomegalovirus antigens. The classifier was reported to diagnose cytomegalovirus status with high specificity and sensitivity in both the original and validation cohorts. Across donors, most TCR sequences were observed very rarely, whereas some public TCRs were present in many individuals. All 120 or so repertoires were used to score co-occurrence in the validation cohort in a later analysis, because that analysis had no HLA typing for the cohort.

The chain joins TRBV14 to TRBJ2-4; 7 bases in the junction line up with TRBD2. The sequenced material came from PBMCs. This clonotype was obtained from a woman younger than 35 in good health and CMV-seronegative. The sequence in DNA is TGTGCCAGCAGCCTCGGACTAGAATACATTCAGTACTTC. It is translated as CASSLGLEYIQYF.